Presented here are 16 T cell receptor beta chains from one specimen sequenced in a study of cytotoxic CD8 clonotypes in ibrutinib-treated CLL. TCRdb's table, derived via immunoSEQ multiplex PCR, lists solely in-frame clones and lacks some. Among some 350,000 clones, over 55% were seen once, and the ten largest hold roughly 6.7%. Specimen: PBMCs, collected after 36 months of ibrutinib treatment. These receptors all come from a human donor with chronic lymphocytic leukemia.

This clone was picked up a small number of times. This sequence joins TRBV5-4 and TRBJ1-2; the D is unclear. CDR3 length: 14 residues. In germline, CDR1 is SGHNT, CDR2 YYREEE (reference sequence). Trimming left V 3 bases short and J 4 bases short, with 13 bases between. The DNA of the CDR3 is TGTGCCAGCAGCTATCCAGAGAGCGCCTATGGCTACACCTTC. It translates to CASSYPESAYGYTF. Based on the CDR3 plus reference TRBV5-4 and TRBJ1-2, the full variable domain is ETGVTQSPTHLIKTRGQQVTLRCSSQSGHNTVSWYQQALGQGPQFIFQYYREEENGRGNFPPRFSGLQFPNYSSELNVNALELDDSALYLCASSYPESAYGYTFGSGTRLTVV.

The table lists this clone with a few counts. The chain is built from TRBV10-3 and TRBJ2-7; D is unclear. V was pared by 6 bases and J by 6 bases, with 12 bases between. Germline-derived CDR1 and CDR2 are ENHRY and SYGVKD. This CDR3 is 12 amino acids long. CDR3 sequence (DNA): TGTGCCATCAGCGACCTCTTGGGCGAGCAGTACTTC. This translates into CAISDLLGEQYF.

This clone appeared a few times. The chain recombines TRBV7-3 with TRBJ1-2; D perhaps matches TRBD1 (6 bases). The CDR3 is made up of 13 amino acids. The V end was cut by 5 bases, the J end by 8 bases, with 15 bases between. Germline V gives CDR1 SGHTA, CDR2 FQGTGA. Here the CDR3 reads CASSLQGRRGYTF. The CDR3 DNA reads TGTGCCAGCAGCCTACAGGGACGACGGGGCTACACCTTC.

The V gene is TRBV28, the J gene TRBJ2-7; D may be TRBD1 (5 bases). Germline V gene lookup returns CDR1 MDHEN and CDR2 SYDVKM. Between the trimmed V and J ends, which lost 5 bases and 2 bases, there was a span of 25 bases. The CDR3 contains 18 residues. The CDR3 spells CASSPRSLKTGTPYEQYF. The CDR3 DNA reads as TGTGCCAGCAGTCCCCGAAGCCTTAAAACAGGTACCCCCTACGAGCAGTACTTC.

The rearrangement joins TRBV27 to TRBJ1-2; D gene unclear. Germline V gene sequence: CDR1 MNHEY, CDR2 SMNVEV (reference sequence). There are 13 residues in the CDR3. Trimming took 3 bases from V and 8 from J, leaving 13 bases between them. The CDR3 nucleotides read TGTGCCAGCAGTTTTTCGGGGATCGGCGGCTACACCTTC. It specifies CASSFSGIGGYTF.

The chain recombines TRBV9 with TRBJ2-7; 13 bases match TRBD2. The CDR3 consists of 15 residues. CDR1 and CDR2 (germline): SGDLS, YYNGEE. V trimming: 1 base; J trimming: 6 bases; junction bases outside the gene matches: 4. CDR3 coding DNA: TGTGCCAGCAGCGTAACGGGACTAGCGGGGATCGAGCAGTACTTC. This translates into CASSVTGLAGIEQYF.

The CDR3 here is CASSRRGQGLSVSYNEQFF. In DNA form, the CDR3 reads TGTGCCAGCAGCCGCAGGGGACAGGGCCTCTCAGTATCCTACAATGAGCAGTTCTTC. V usage is TRBV7-6 and J usage is TRBJ2-1, with TRBD1 identical over 9 bases. After removal of 5 bases from V and 1 base from J, the junction contained 15 bases not matched to a gene. CDR3 length equals 19 residues. Per the germline V gene, CDR1 is SGHVS and CDR2 is FNYEAQ.

The V call is TRBV5-1, the J call TRBJ2-1; 10 bases line up with TRBD2. The trim removed 6 bases at V and 8 bases at J, leaving 8 bases unmatched. The CDR3 has 14 amino acids. Looked up from germline, CDR1 is SGHRS and CDR2 is YFSETQ. CDR3 loop: CASMFSGGADEQFF. In nucleotides, the CDR3 is TGCGCCAGCATGTTCAGCGGGGGGGCAGATGAGCAGTTCTTC.

The CDR3 DNA reads TGTGCCAGCAGCACCGGACAGCACACCCAAGAGACCCAGTACTTC. The encoded protein is CASSTGQHTQETQYF. J is TRBJ2-5 and V is TRBV11-2; a possible D gene is TRBD1 (6 bases). V was shortened by 5 bases and J by 1 base, with 14 bases between the two germline ends. The CDR3 runs to 15 residues. Germline V gene data show CDR1 as SGHAT and CDR2 as FQNNGV.

The chain joins TRBV11-2 to TRBJ2-7; D possibly corresponds to TRBD1 (5 bases). Deletions cut 5 bases from V and 4 bases from J, with 15 bases between. This CDR3 is built from 14 residues. Germline V gene sequence: CDR1 SGHAT, CDR2 FQNNGV. The CDR3 sequence is CASSLGRVMYEQYF. For the CDR3, the DNA is TGTGCCAGCAGCCTTGGCAGGGTTATGTACGAGCAGTACTTC.

The CDR3 spells CASSEGGRGNTEAFF. In DNA, the CDR3 is TGTGCCAGCAGTGAAGGGGGCAGGGGGAACACTGAAGCTTTCTTT. The rearrangement uses TRBV6-1 and TRBJ1-1, with a possible D match to TRBD1 (6 bases). The CDR3 runs 15 residues. Germline loops: CDR1 MNHNS, CDR2 SASEGT. V was trimmed by 1 base and J by 1 base, leaving 10 bases between them.

This chain uses TRBV6-1 with TRBJ1-2; D gene uncertain. The V gene lost 0 bases and the J gene lost 8 bases, with 13 bases spanning the gap. This CDR3 region has 14 residues. The V gene's germline CDR1 is MNHNS and CDR2 SASEGT. In DNA form, the CDR3 reads TGTGCCAGCAGTGAAGCGCTCTATCGTAGGGGCTACACCTTC. This encodes CASSEALYRRGYTF.

The V and J genes are TRBV18 and TRBJ2-6; a weak D match, TRBD1 (5 bases). Germline values: CDR1 KGHSH, CDR2 LQKENI. V gave up 0 bases and J gave up 0 bases, with 9 bases separating them. The CDR3 extends over 17 amino acids. CDR3 sequence reads: CASSPPTVTSGANVLTF. The CDR3 DNA sequence: TGTGCCAGCTCACCACCGACAGTTACCTCTGGGGCCAACGTCCTGACTTTC.

The rearrangement links TRBV7-9 to TRBJ1-2; D ambiguous. The CDR3 is 17 residues long. V lost 5 bases and J lost 0, with 19 bases in between. CDR1 SEHNR and CDR2 FQNEAQ come from the germline V gene (reference sequence). DNA of the CDR3: TGTGCCAGCAGCCGCCGGGCTTCTAACCCCGCTAACTATGGCTACACCTTC. This codes for CASSRRASNPANYGYTF. The complete variable domain, with remaining parts taken from reference TRBV7-9 and TRBJ1-2, reads DTGVSQNPRHKITKRGQNVTFRCDPISEHNRLYWYRQTLGQGPEFLTYFQNEAQLEKSRLLSDRFSAERPKGSFSTLEIQRTEQGDSAMYLCASSRRASNPANYGYTFGSGTRLTVV.

This sequence joins TRBV11-2 and TRBJ2-7; D is perhaps TRBD1 or TRBD2 (5 bases each). This CDR3 contains 14 residues. Trimming pared 8 bases from V and 2 bases from J, leaving 16 bases between. The germline CDR1 and CDR2 sequences are SGHAT and FQNNGV. DNA for the CDR3: TGTGCCAGCGGATTAGGACGGGGACCCTACGAGCAGTACTTC. It translates to CASGLGRGPYEQYF.

This chain uses TRBV27 with TRBJ1-3, with no clear D. CDR1 is MNHEY and CDR2 is SMNVEV in the germline V gene (reference sequence). Trimming stripped 1 base from V and 2 bases from J, with 9 bases between. This CDR3 is 15 amino acids long. The CDR3 reads CASSLFPGTGNTIYF. CDR3 nucleotides: TGTGCCAGCAGTTTATTTCCAGGAACTGGAAACACCATATATTTT.